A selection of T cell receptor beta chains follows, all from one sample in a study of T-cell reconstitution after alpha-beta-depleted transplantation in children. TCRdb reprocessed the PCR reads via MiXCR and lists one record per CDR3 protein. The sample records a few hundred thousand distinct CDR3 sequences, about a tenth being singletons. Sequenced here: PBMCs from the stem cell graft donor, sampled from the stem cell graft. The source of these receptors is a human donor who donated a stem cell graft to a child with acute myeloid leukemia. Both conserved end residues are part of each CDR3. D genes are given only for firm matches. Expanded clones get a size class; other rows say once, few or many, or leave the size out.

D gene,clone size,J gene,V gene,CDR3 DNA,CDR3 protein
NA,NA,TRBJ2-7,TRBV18,TGTGCCAGCTCACGCGCGATATGGGACGAGCAGTACTTC,CASSRAIWDEQYF
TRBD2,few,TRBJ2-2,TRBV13,TGTGCCAGCAGCACCTCTGGTATGGCTAGCGGGCCGAACACCGGGGAGCTGTTTTTT,CASSTSGMASGPNTGELFF
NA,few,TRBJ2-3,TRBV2,TGTGCCAGCAGTGAAGGATTAGGGCCAGATACGCAGTATTTT,CASSEGLGPDTQYF
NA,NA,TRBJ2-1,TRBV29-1,TGCAGCGTCGTACCCATTCTCGATGAGCAGTTCTTC,CSVVPILDEQFF
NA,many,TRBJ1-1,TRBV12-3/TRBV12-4,TGTGCCAGCAGTCCTGACAGGTCCATTACCTCGAACACTGAAGCTTTCTTT,CASSPDRSITSNTEAFF
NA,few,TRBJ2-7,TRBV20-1,TGCAGTGCTAGTGTCGGGGTAGGCGAGCAGTACTTC,CSASVGVGEQYF
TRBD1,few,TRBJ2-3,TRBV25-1,TGTGCCAGCAGTGCAGGGGGCGAACTGACAGATACGCAGTATTTT,CASSAGGELTDTQYF
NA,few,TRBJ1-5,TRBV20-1,TGCAGTGCTAGAGGCCGGGGCAGGGATGGTCAGCCCCAGCATTTT,CSARGRGRDGQPQHF
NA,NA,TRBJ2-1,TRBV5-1,TGCGCCAGCAGCTTGGGGCGGAGCGACTACAATGAGCAGTTCTTC,CASSLGRSDYNEQFF
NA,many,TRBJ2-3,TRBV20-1,TGCAGCGTCCCGAGGCTGAGCACAGATACGCAGTATTTT,CSVPRLSTDTQYF
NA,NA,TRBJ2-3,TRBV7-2,TGTGCCAGCAGCTTAGCCGCAGGGGGAGGGGTAGATACGCAGTATTTT,CASSLAAGGGVDTQYF
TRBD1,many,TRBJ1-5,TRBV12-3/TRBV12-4,TGTGCCAGCATGGGACAGGGGGCTGCTAGCAATCAGCCCCAGCATTTT,CASMGQGAASNQPQHF
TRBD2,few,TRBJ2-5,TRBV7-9,TGTGCCAGCAGCCCGGGGGTAGCGGGGGAGATCCAAGAGACCCAGTACTTC,CASSPGVAGEIQETQYF
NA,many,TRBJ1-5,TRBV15,TGTGCCACCAGCAGGGCGGGGGGAGTTGGTCAGCCCCAGCATTTT,CATSRAGGVGQPQHF
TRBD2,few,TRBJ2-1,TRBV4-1,TGCGCCAGCAGCCAACGGGGACTAGCGGCCTACAATGAGCAGTTCTTC,CASSQRGLAAYNEQFF
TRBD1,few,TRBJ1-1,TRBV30,TGTGCCTGGACCCGCGGGACAGGGGACACTGAAGCTTTCTTT,CAWTRGTGDTEAFF
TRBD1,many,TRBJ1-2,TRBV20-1,TGCAGTGCTAGACCGGGACAGGGAAACTATGGCTACACCTTC,CSARPGQGNYGYTF
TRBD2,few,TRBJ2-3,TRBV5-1,TGCGCCAGCAGCTTGATCTCCGGGGGGGGGCCAGATACGCAGTATTTT,CASSLISGGGPDTQYF
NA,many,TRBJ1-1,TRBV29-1,TGCAGCGTTGGAACAGGAAACACTGAAGCTTTCTTT,CSVGTGNTEAFF
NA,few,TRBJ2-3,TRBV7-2,TGTGCCAGCAGCTGGGGACGGGAGACAGATACGCAGTATTTT,CASSWGRETDTQYF